This T cell receptor (beta chain) is drawn from a study of control samples from healthy donors and cancer patients. Germline V gene sequence: CDR1 LGHDT, CDR2 YNNKEL (reference sequence). The CDR3 runs to 13 residues. V lost 4 bases and J 2 bases, leaving 8 bases between the germline ends. This table comes from immunoSEQ multiplex PCR, and its TCRdb copy is limited to in-frame clones, with some not included. The data contain some 120,000 clones, around nine tenths of them singletons. The sample taken for sequencing was blood. The TCR comes from a woman aged 70-85 years in good health. V usage is TRBV3-1 (or the pseudogene TRBV3-2) and J usage is TRBJ2-5; possibly TRBD2 for D (6 bases). The CDR3 reads CASSLRGQETQYF. The CDR3, as DNA: TGTGCCAGCAGCCTACGGGGGCAAGAGACCCAGTACTTC.